The 20 T cell receptor beta chains given below trace back to one sample, sequenced in a study of shared clonotypes between healthy human individuals. Sequencing was performed with immunoSEQ multiplex PCR; in TCRdb, only in-frame clones are kept and a portion is missing. The table has 2.5 million or so clones, 85% to 95% seen once; the top ten hold 0.13% to 0.15%. The sample was naive CD4+ T cells sorted from blood. The subset here: CD45RA+ positively selected. These receptors were taken from a man aged 18 to 30 in good health.

This clone was observed a few times. V usage is TRBV7-9 and J usage is TRBJ2-1; D is undetermined. Per germline, CDR1 SEHNR and CDR2 FQNEAQ (reference sequence). The CDR3 loop spans 14 amino acids. V lost 1 base and J lost 7, with 11 bases in between. The CDR3 coding sequence is TGTGCCAGCAGCTTAGAGTGGGTAGCAAATGAGCAGTTCTTC. Encoded protein: CASSLEWVANEQFF.

The chain links TRBV18 to TRBJ1-3; tentative D call: TRBD1 (6 bases). Germline V gene data show CDR1 as KGHSH and CDR2 as LQKENI. This CDR3 is 15 amino acids long. V gave up 5 bases and J gave up 4 bases, with 15 bases separating them. The CDR3 loop reads CASSGPGQLGNTIYF. For the CDR3, the DNA is TGTGCCAGCTCAGGACCGGGACAACTAGGAAACACCATATATTTT.

The V call is TRBV7-9, the J call TRBJ2-7; no reliable D call. This CDR3 has 12 residues. V gave up 5 bases and J gave up 3 bases, with 8 bases separating them. The germline V gene encodes CDR1 SEHNR and CDR2 FQNEAQ (reference sequence). For the CDR3, the DNA is TGTGCCAGCAGCCCAGTCCTCTACGAGCAGTACTTC. As protein: CASSPVLYEQYF.

The chain uses TRBV29-1 and TRBJ2-7; TRBD1 aligns across 8 bases. The CDR3 has 13 residues. The V gene end was trimmed by 7 bases and the J gene end by 2 bases; junction bases not matched to a gene: 7. Germline V gene sequence: CDR1 SQVTM, CDR2 ANQGSEA. The CDR3 loop is CSGLTGEPYEQYF. The CDR3 DNA is TGCAGCGGGTTGACAGGGGAACCCTACGAGCAGTACTTC.

The chain combines TRBV10-3 with TRBJ2-3; D is perhaps TRBD2 (6 bases). The CDR3 is 13 amino acids. Per the germline V gene, CDR1 is ENHRY and CDR2 is SYGVKD. V gave up 10 bases and J gave up 3 bases, with 14 bases separating them. CDR3 loop: CANGDSLTDTQYF. The CDR3 bases are TGTGCCAACGGGGACTCCCTGACAGATACGCAGTATTTT.

This chain links TRBV29-1 with TRBJ2-5; no reliable D call. This CDR3 is 13 amino acids long. Trimming left V 2 bases short and J 2 bases short, with 9 bases between. Germline assignment: CDR1 SQVTM and CDR2 ANQGSEA. CDR3 sequence: CSVERSAQETQYF. The DNA for the CDR3 is TGCAGCGTTGAAAGGTCGGCACAAGAGACCCAGTACTTC. The whole variable domain, remainder taken from reference TRBV29-1 and TRBJ2-5, is SAVISQKPSRDICQRGTSLTIQCQVDSQVTMMFWYRQQPGQSLTLIATANQGSEATYESGFVIDKFPISRPNLTFSTLTVSNMSPEDSSIYLCSVERSAQETQYFGPGTRLLVL.

The chain links TRBV10-3 to TRBJ2-1; D uncertain. With 6 bases removed from V and 5 bases from J, the gap between germline ends came to 14 bases. The CDR3 totals 14 residues. Germline V gives CDR1 ENHRY, CDR2 SYGVKD. The CDR3 protein is CAISPSRANNEQFF. The CDR3 DNA sequence: TGTGCCATCAGCCCCTCCCGGGCCAACAATGAGCAGTTCTTC.

This clone was counted between two and nine times. This same CDR3 is encoded by further DNA sequences in the sample. The chain recombines TRBV19 with TRBJ1-1; tentatively, D is TRBD1 (6 bases). CDR3 size: 13 residues. The germline gives CDR1 LNHDA, CDR2 SQIVND (reference sequence). V gave up 3 bases and J gave up 5 bases, with 10 bases separating them. DNA for the CDR3: TGTGCCAGTAGTATTGGGGGCGGGACTGAAGCTTTCTTT. Amino acid sequence: CASSIGGGTEAFF.

This chain links TRBV11-2 with TRBJ1-4; tentative D call: TRBD1 (5 bases). The CDR3 has 15 amino acids. Germline loops: CDR1 SGHAT, CDR2 FQNNGV. V was pared by 1 base and J by 2 bases, with 8 bases between. The CDR3 is CASSLAPGTNEKLFF. In nucleotides, the CDR3 is TGTGCCAGCAGCTTAGCACCAGGGACTAATGAAAAACTGTTTTTT.

This sequence joins TRBV6-1 and TRBJ2-7, with D possibly called TRBD1 or TRBD2 (5 bases each). Germline V CDR1 and CDR2: MNHNS, SASEGT. V was pared by 6 bases and J by 3 bases, with 12 bases between. There are 13 residues in the CDR3. CDR3 residues: CASRGVSGYEQYF. In DNA form, the CDR3 reads TGTGCCAGCAGGGGGGTATCGGGCTACGAGCAGTACTTC.

The chain has TRBV7-4 and TRBJ2-2; D gene unclear. Looked up from germline, CDR1 is SGHVT and CDR2 is SQSDAQ. The CDR3 covers 15 residues. The V and J ends lost 1 base and 2 bases respectively, with 8 bases between them. The CDR3 loop reads CASSLGARNTGELFF. The DNA for the CDR3 is TGTGCCAGCAGCTTAGGGGCCCGTAACACCGGGGAGCTGTTTTTT.

The rearrangement joins TRBV5-5 to TRBJ1-4; weak D call: TRBD1 (5 bases). This CDR3 is 15 amino acids long. Germline CDR1 reads SGHKS; CDR2 reads YYEKEE (reference sequence). The ends were cut back, 2 bases at V and 4 bases at J, with 12 bases in the middle. The CDR3, as DNA: TGTGCCAGCAGCTTCCAGGGCAGGAATAATGAAAAACTGTTTTTT. It is translated as CASSFQGRNNEKLFF.

The chain recombines TRBV6-5 with TRBJ2-3; 8 positions agree with TRBD2. The germline V gene has CDR1 MNHEY and CDR2 SVGAGI. CDR3 length: 13 residues. Trimming took 4 bases from V and 10 from J; bases not matched to a gene: 7. The DNA of the CDR3 is TGTGCCAGCAGTTCCCCCGGGGGGGTCCCGCAGTATTTT. This gives the protein CASSSPGGVPQYF.

The chain combines TRBV7-9 with TRBJ2-7, with D possibly being TRBD2 (5 bases). CDR1 SEHNR and CDR2 FQNEAQ come from the germline V gene (reference sequence). V shed 1 base and J shed 9 bases, with 19 bases lying between them. The CDR3 is made up of 15 amino acids. The CDR3 spells CASSLGSGLLEGQYF. The CDR3, as DNA: TGTGCCAGCAGCTTAGGTTCCGGACTCCTAGAAGGGCAGTACTTC.

The V call is TRBV18, the J call TRBJ1-2; 8 bases agree with TRBD1. The CDR3 runs to 14 residues. Germline lookup yields CDR1 KGHSH and CDR2 LQKENI. V was clipped by 6 bases and J by 5 bases; unmatched bases: 8. The CDR3 DNA follows: TGTGCCAGCTCCCCGGGACAGGATTATTATGGCTACACCTTC. As protein: CASSPGQDYYGYTF.

This clone was observed a handful of times. The identical CDR3 is also encoded by other nucleotide sequences in the sample. The chain recombines TRBV6-5 with TRBJ1-1; no clear D gene. Germline CDR1 and CDR2: MNHEY and SVGAGI. V lost 6 bases and J lost 1, with 3 bases in between. This CDR3 is 11 amino acids long. The CDR3 spells CASSRNTEAFF. In DNA form, the CDR3 reads TGTGCCAGCAGCCGGAACACTGAAGCTTTCTTT.

Only one count was recorded for this clone. The chain has TRBV19 and TRBJ2-3; TRBD1 matches 8 bases. CDR3 length: 16 amino acids. The V gene's germline CDR1 is LNHDA and CDR2 SQIVND (reference sequence). With V trimmed by 4 bases and J by 0 bases, 6 bases remained unmatched. The CDR3 loop is CASSKNRGTSTDTQYF. CDR3 coding DNA: TGTGCCAGTAGTAAGAACAGGGGGACTAGCACAGATACGCAGTATTTT.

In the case of this clone: The same CDR3 also results from other DNA sequences found in this sample. The chain uses TRBV5-6 and TRBJ2-3; D unclear. Germline CDR1 reads SGHDT; CDR2 reads YYEEEE. The CDR3 runs 13 residues. Trimming cost V 1 base and J 3 bases, with 6 bases left between them. CDR3 sequence (DNA): TGTGCCAGCAGCTTGATCAGTACAGATACGCAGTATTTT. Translation: CASSLISTDTQYF.

The chain couples TRBV5-1 to TRBJ1-3, with D uncertain. Deletions cut 4 bases from V and 4 bases from J, with 6 bases between. This CDR3 spans 12 amino acids. Germline V gene lookup returns CDR1 SGHRS and CDR2 YFSETQ. The CDR3 spells CASSGGGNTIYF. The CDR3 coding sequence is TGCGCCAGCAGCGGAGGGGGAAACACCATATATTTT.

This clone has only one observation. This sequence joins TRBV19 and TRBJ2-1; 10 bases fit TRBD2. The CDR3 is made up of 17 amino acids. Germline loops: CDR1 LNHDA, CDR2 SQIVND (reference sequence). Trimming removed 7 bases from V and 2 bases from J; junction bases left unmatched: 11. CDR3: CASNMGLAGAAYNEQFF. For the CDR3, the DNA is TGTGCCAGTAACATGGGGCTAGCGGGAGCTGCCTACAATGAGCAGTTCTTC.